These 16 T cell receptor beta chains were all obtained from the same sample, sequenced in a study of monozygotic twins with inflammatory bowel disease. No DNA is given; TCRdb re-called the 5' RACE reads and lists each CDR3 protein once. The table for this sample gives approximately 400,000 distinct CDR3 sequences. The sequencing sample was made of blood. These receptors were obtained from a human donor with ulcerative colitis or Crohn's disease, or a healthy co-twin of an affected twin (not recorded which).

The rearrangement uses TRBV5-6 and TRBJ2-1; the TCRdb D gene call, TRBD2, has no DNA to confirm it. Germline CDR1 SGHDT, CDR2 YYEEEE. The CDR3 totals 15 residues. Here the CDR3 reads CASSLAGLARGEQFF.

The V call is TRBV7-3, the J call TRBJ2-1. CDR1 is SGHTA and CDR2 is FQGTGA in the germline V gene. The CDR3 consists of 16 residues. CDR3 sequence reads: CASSLISGSSSNEQFF.

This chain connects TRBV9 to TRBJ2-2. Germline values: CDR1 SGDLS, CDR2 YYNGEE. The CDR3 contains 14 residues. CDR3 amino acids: CASSVVSNTGELFF.

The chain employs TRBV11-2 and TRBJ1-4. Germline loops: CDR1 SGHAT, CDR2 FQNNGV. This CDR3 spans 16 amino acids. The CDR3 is CASSPYRGATNEKLFF.

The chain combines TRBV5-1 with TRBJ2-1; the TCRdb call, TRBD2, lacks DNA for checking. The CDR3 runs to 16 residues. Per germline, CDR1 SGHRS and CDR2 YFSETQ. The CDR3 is CASSLLSGLAGPEQFF.

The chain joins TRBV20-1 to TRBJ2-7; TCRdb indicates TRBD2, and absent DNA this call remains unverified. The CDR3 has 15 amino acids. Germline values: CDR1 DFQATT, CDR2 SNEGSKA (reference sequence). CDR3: CSASRGGRAPYEQYF.

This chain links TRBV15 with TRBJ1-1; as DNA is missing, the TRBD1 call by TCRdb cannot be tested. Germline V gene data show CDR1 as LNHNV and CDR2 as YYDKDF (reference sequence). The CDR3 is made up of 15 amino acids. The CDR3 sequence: CATSTSQGADTEAFF.

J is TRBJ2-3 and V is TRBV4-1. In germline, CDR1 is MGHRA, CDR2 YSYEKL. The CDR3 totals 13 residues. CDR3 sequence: CASSQDQSGTQYF.

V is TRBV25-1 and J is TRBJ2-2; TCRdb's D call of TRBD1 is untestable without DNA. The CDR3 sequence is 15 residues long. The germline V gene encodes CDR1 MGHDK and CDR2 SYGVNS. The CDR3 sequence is CASSSGGRDTGELFF.

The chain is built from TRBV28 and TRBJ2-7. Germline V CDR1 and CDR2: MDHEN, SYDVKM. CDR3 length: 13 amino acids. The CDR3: CASSGGSPFEQYF.

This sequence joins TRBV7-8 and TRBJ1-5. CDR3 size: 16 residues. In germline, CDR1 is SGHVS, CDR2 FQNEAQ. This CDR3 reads CASSLSGLYSNQPQHF. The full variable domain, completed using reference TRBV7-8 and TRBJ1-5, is GAGVSQSPRYKVAKRGQDVALRCDPISGHVSLFWYQQALGQGPEFLTYFQNEAQLDKSGLPSDRFFAERPEGSVSTLKIQRTQQEDSAVYLCASSLSGLYSNQPQHFGDGTRLSIL.

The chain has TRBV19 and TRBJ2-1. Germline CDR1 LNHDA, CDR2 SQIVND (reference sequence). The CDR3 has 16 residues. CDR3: CASSIGVRVTYNEQFF.

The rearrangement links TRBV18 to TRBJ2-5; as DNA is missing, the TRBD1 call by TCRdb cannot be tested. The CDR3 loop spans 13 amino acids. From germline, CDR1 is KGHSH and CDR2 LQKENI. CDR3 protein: CASSVRATGSQYF.

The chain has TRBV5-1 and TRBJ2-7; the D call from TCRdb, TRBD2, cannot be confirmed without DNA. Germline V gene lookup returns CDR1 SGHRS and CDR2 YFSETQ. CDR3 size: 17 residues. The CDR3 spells CASSTGTSGGASGEQYF.

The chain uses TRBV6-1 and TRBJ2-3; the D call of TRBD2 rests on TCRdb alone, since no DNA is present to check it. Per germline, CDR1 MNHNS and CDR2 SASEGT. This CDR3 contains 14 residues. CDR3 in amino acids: CATIAGTLTDTQYF.

The chain's CDR3 is CASSFDRRNNEQFF. The chain carries TRBV5-4 and TRBJ2-1; absent DNA, TCRdb's TRBD1 call cannot be checked. Per the germline V gene, CDR1 is SGHNT and CDR2 is YYREEE (reference sequence). This CDR3 region has 14 residues.